This record concerns one T cell receptor beta chain sequence. What it binds is unknown. This record comes from a study of graft-versus-host responses after intestinal transplantation. Across the study: The recipients all started with anti-thymocyte globulin induction and then took tacrolimus and steroids for about 3 years.

CDR3 length equals 15 residues. Trimming pared 5 bases from V and 0 bases from J, leaving 11 bases between. Germline assignment: CDR1 MDHEN and CDR2 SYDVKM. Clones were read by immunoSEQ multiplex PCR, and TCRdb kept only the in-frame ones, dropping some. The sample has approximately 99,000 clones; roughly 92% are singletons. Study results and caveats: Peak circulating GvH clone levels tracked with early post-transplant HvG declines. Individuals who had graft-donor T cell macrochimerism had allografts that showed high graft-versus-host to host-versus-graft clonal ratios. Ileal or blood samples showed some GvH clones first, and such clones were also found in recipient marrow.

Specimen: unstimulated CD8+ T cells sorted from spleen or lymph node cells, collected before transplant. The clonotype comes from a human donor who was the organ donor for an intestinal transplant. The chain is built from TRBV28 and TRBJ2-1; TRBD2 is a possible D gene (5 bases). The CDR3 protein is CASSPRGHSYNEQFF. The CDR3 DNA reads TGTGCCAGCAGTCCCCGAGGGCACTCCTACAATGAGCAGTTCTTC.